This T cell receptor beta chain was sequenced during a study of spatial heterogeneity in lung cancer. On the study more broadly: Unique TCR and UMI combinations averaged more than ten appearances each in raw reads.

General study results and limits: Tumor mutation count correlated with how many alpha and beta TCRs expanded intratumorally.

By sample share, this clonotype is medium-sized. Its antigen is as yet unknown. This beta chain represents an off-target read in a library built for alpha chains; its size is of limited meaning. Each CDR3 protein gets one entry after TCRdb re-called the 5' RACE reads with MiXCR. The sample lists about 5,100 distinct CDR3 sequences; 5.5% to 8% were seen once. The CDR3 has 15 amino acids. Germline V lookup: CDR1 LGHNA, CDR2 YNFKEQ. V was clipped by 0 bases and J by 7 bases, with 15 bases between them. The time point was: sample taken at primary tumor resection. Around 68 TRACERx patients with early, untreated non-small cell lung cancer donated samples.

The receptor was derived from a female donor with early-stage non-small cell lung cancer. The sequences come from lung tumor tissue, collected at surgery. The chain uses TRBV4-2 and TRBJ2-5; D might be TRBD2 (5 bases). This CDR3 is CASSQERGPIGTQYF. The CDR3 region has the DNA TGTGCCAGCAGCCAAGAACGGGGTCCGATTGGGACCCAGTACTTC.